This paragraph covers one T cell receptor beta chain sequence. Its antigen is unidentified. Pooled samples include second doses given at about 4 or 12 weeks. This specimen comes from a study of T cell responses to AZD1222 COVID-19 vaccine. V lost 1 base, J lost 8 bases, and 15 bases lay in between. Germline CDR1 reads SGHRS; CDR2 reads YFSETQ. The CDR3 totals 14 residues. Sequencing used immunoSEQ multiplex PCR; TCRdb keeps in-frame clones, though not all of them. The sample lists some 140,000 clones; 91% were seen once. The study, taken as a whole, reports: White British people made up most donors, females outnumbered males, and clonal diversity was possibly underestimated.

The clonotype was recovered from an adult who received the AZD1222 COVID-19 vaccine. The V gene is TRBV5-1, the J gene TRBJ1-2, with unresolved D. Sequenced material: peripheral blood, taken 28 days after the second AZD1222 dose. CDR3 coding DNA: TGCGCCAGCAGCTTGACTTCTTCCGAGCGGGGCTACACCTTC. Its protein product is CASSLTSSERGYTF.